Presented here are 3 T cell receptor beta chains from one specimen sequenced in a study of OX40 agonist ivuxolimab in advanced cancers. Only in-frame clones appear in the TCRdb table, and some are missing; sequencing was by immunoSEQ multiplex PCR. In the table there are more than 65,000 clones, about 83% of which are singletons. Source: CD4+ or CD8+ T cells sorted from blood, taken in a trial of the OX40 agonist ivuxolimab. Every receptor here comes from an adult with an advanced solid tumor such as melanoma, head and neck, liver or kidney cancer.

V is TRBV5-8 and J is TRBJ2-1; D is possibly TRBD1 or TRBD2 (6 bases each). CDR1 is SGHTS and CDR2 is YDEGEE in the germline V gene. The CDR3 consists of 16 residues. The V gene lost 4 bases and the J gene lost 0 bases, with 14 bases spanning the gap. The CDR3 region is CASSRGGLSSYNEQFF. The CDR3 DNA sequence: TGTGCCAGCAGCAGAGGGGGGTTGAGCTCCTACAATGAGCAGTTCTTC.

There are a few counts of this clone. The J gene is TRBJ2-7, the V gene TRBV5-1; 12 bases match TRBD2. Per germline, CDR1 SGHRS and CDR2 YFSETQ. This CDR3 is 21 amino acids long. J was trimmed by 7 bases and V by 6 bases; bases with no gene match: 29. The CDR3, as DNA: TGCGCCAGCACCTTAGCCTTACAGGGGGCGAGGCTAGCGGGAGGGCATGGGGAGCAGTACTTC. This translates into CASTLALQGARLAGGHGEQYF.

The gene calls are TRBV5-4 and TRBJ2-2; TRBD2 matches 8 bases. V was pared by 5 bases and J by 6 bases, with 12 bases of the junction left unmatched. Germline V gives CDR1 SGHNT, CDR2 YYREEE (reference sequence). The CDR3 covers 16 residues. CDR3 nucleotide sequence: TGTGCCAGCAGACCGAGCGGGAGTACTTACGCCGGGGAGCTGTTTTTT. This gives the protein CASRPSGSTYAGELFF.